This TCR beta chain is drawn from a study of T cells in tuberculosis. Study information: A South African cohort included IGRA-negative adolescents, latently infected IGRA-positive adolescents and adults with active tuberculosis. Study-wide results and caveats: Samples were chosen by availability of cryopreserved specimens. Smaller alpha distances in active tuberculosis partly reflected shorter CDR3-alpha lengths.

Specified time point: new active TB diagnosis, blood taken before or within 7 days of starting treatment. Positive smear microscopy and/or M. tuberculosis culture confirmed active disease. Sequencing was performed with immunoSEQ multiplex PCR; in TCRdb, only in-frame clones are kept and a portion is missing. The sample contains approximately 22,000 clones, about 85% of which appear only once. Comments on this clone: The antigen is not known.

Germline V gene lookup returns CDR1 MGHRA and CDR2 YSYEKL. Trimming took off 0 bases at V and 2 bases at J, with 8 bases between the two ends. CDR3 size: 14 residues. The material was PBMCs, obtained at tuberculosis diagnosis. This chain connects TRBV4-1 to TRBJ2-7, with D possibly TRBD2 on 5 matching bases. This TCR came from an adult with tuberculosis. The chain's CDR3 is CASSQERETYEQYF. DNA for the CDR3: TGCGCCAGCAGCCAAGAGAGGGAAACCTACGAGCAGTACTTC.